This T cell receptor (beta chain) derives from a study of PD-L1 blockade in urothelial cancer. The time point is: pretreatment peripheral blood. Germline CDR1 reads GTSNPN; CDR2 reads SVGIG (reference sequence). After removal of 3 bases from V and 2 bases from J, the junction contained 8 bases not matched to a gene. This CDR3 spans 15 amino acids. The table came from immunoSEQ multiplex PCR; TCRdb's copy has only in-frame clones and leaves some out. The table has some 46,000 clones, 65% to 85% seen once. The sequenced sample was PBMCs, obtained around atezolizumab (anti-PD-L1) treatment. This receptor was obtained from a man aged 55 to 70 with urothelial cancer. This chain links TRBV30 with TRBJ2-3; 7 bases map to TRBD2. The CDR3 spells CAWSIQRGPTDTQYF. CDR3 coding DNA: TGTGCCTGGAGCATCCAGCGGGGACCCACAGATACGCAGTATTTT.